This TCR beta chain stems from a study of breast tumors, draining lymph nodes, adjacent tissues. Study conclusions and caveats: Compared with lymph nodes, tumors were less diverse; compared with nontumor tissue, more. Compared with basal-like, luminal-like tumors shared significantly more repertoire with nontumor tissue.

TCRdb re-analysed the multiplex PCR reads in MiXCR, keeping a single row per CDR3 protein. Among about 180,000 distinct CDR3 sequences, roughly 35% were seen once, and the ten largest hold approximately 3.9%. Axillary draining lymph nodes of breast cancer patients supplied the node samples. This clonotype was recorded at least ten times. Its antigen is unidentified. With 5 bases clipped from V and 2 bases from J, the junction kept 8 bases outside the gene matches. CDR1 and CDR2 from the germline V gene are SGHDT and YYEEEE. CDR3 size: 17 residues. This clonotype originated in a female donor with breast cancer. Some clones in this sample may be carry-over from other donors' samples. The sample consisted of axillary lymph node tissue. The V call is TRBV5-6, the J call TRBJ2-2, with TRBD2 matching over 11 bases. CDR3 protein: CASSKGLAVLNTGELFF. The CDR3 coding sequence is TGTGCCAGCAGTAAGGGACTAGCGGTATTAAACACCGGGGAGCTGTTTTTT.